The 18 T cell receptor beta chains reported below all come from one sample, sequenced in a study of PD-L1 blockade in urothelial cancer. The time point: pretreatment peripheral blood. Measured with immunoSEQ multiplex PCR; TCRdb has only the in-frame clones, and not every one. The sample has 40,000 to 55,000 clones, roughly 84% seen once. Material: PBMCs, obtained around atezolizumab (anti-PD-L1) treatment. The receptors here all came from a man between 60 and 70 years old with urothelial cancer.

The rearrangement uses TRBV2 and TRBJ2-5, with 9 bases fitting TRBD1. Trimming cost V 7 bases and J 10 bases; bases outside gene matches: 13. The germline gives CDR1 SNHLY, CDR2 FYNNEI. The CDR3 runs to 14 residues. The CDR3 DNA is TGTGCCAGCACCGGGACAGGGCCGTCCGGGGACCAGTACTTC. It is translated as CASTGTGPSGDQYF.

The chain links TRBV7-9 to TRBJ2-1; no reliable D call. Trimming cost V 7 bases and J 8 bases, with 9 bases left between them. Per the germline V gene, CDR1 is SEHNR and CDR2 is FQNEAQ (reference sequence). The CDR3 extends over 11 amino acids. The DNA for the CDR3 is TGTGCCAGCAACAATTTTGATGAGCAGTTCTTC. Residues: CASNNFDEQFF.

The rearrangement links TRBV4-3 to TRBJ2-7; D is perhaps TRBD1 (6 bases). The CDR3 sequence is 13 residues long. The germline V and J ends were trimmed by 1 base and 2 bases, with 6 bases remaining between them. From germline, CDR1 is LGHNA and CDR2 YSLEER. The CDR3 DNA sequence: TGCGCCAGCAGCCAAGGGGACACCTACGAGCAGTACTTC. Its translation is CASSQGDTYEQYF.

V gene TRBV27 combines with J gene TRBJ1-2; D is ambiguous. V was cut by 4 bases and J by 2 bases, with 11 bases left in between. This CDR3 comprises 14 residues. Germline CDR1 reads MNHEY; CDR2 reads SMNVEV (reference sequence). The CDR3 reads CASSSWTDNYGYTF. In nucleotides, the CDR3 is TGTGCCAGCAGTTCCTGGACTGACAACTATGGCTACACCTTC.

V usage is TRBV19 and J usage is TRBJ1-6; weak D call: TRBD1 (5 bases). Germline V gene data show CDR1 as LNHDA and CDR2 as SQIVND (reference sequence). V was pared by 7 bases and J by 4 bases, with 14 bases between. The CDR3 runs 15 residues. The CDR3 DNA reads as TGTGCCAGTACCCCAGGCGGGGGGTATAATTCACCCCTCCACTTT. Its protein is CASTPGGGYNSPLHF.

The J gene is TRBJ2-3, the V gene TRBV20-1; D call uncertain. The V end lost 2 bases, the J end lost 6 bases, and 6 bases lay between the germline ends. Germline loops: CDR1 DFQATT, CDR2 SNEGSKA (reference sequence). The length of the CDR3 is 11 residues. The CDR3 protein is CSARLGDTQYF. In DNA, the CDR3 is TGCAGTGCTAGACTCGGGGATACGCAGTATTTT.

Written as DNA, the CDR3 is TGTGCCAGCAGGAGAACAGGGACTAATGAAAAACTGTTTTTT. This codes for CASRRTGTNEKLFF. V usage is TRBV27 and J usage is TRBJ1-4, with a tentative D call TRBD1 (6 bases). Per the germline V gene, CDR1 is MNHEY and CDR2 is SMNVEV (reference sequence). The CDR3 is 14 amino acids. V was shortened by 6 bases and J by 2 bases, with 10 bases between the two germline ends.

This clone has just a few counts. The chain recombines TRBV7-3 with TRBJ2-1; 7 bases are a match to TRBD1. CDR3 length: 15 amino acids. Per the germline V gene, CDR1 is SGHTA and CDR2 is FQGTGA. V dropped 2 bases and J dropped 2; count of bases not matched to a gene: 3. CDR3 sequence: CASSLVRGTYNEQFF. In DNA, the CDR3 is TGTGCCAGCAGCTTAGTCAGGGGGACCTACAATGAGCAGTTCTTC.

This chain uses TRBV4-1 with TRBJ2-1, with 8 bases lining up with TRBD2. Germline values: CDR1 MGHRA, CDR2 YSYEKL. The CDR3 is 15 amino acids. Germline trimming cut 0 bases from V and 7 bases from J; bases unmatched to any gene: 5. The CDR3 DNA is TGCGCCAGCAGCCAAGATGAGGGACTAGGGAATGAGCAGTTCTTC. It yields the protein CASSQDEGLGNEQFF.

This chain links TRBV30 with TRBJ2-1, with 7 bases aligning to TRBD2. J lost 0 bases, V lost 2 bases, and 4 bases had no gene match. Germline CDR1 and CDR2: GTSNPN and SVGIG (reference sequence). The CDR3 runs to 15 residues. The CDR3 reads CAWSSGASSYNEQFF. Written as DNA, the CDR3 is TGTGCCTGGAGTAGCGGGGCCAGCTCCTACAATGAGCAGTTCTTC.

This clone came up once. This rearrangement joins TRBV30 to TRBJ2-6; D is unresolved. Between the trimmed V and J ends, which lost 4 bases and 1 base, there was a span of 5 bases. This CDR3 has 13 amino acids. Germline V gene sequence: CDR1 GTSNPN, CDR2 SVGIG (reference sequence). The CDR3 DNA reads TGTGCCTGGACAAAATCTGGGGCCAACGTCCTGACTTTC. Translation: CAWTKSGANVLTF. Combining the CDR3 with reference TRBV30 and TRBJ2-6 gives the whole variable domain SQTIHQWPATLVQPVGSPLSLECTVEGTSNPNLYWYRQAAGRGLQLLFYSVGIGQISSEVPQNLSASRPQDRQFILSSKKLLLSDSGFYLCAWTKSGANVLTFGAGSRLTVL.

There are a few counts of this clone. This chain uses TRBV4-1 with TRBJ1-2; 7 nucleotides agree with TRBD1. The CDR3 covers 15 residues. Germline V gene data show CDR1 as MGHRA and CDR2 as YSYEKL. J gave up 3 bases and V 4 bases, and 8 bases lay outside the gene matches. DNA for the CDR3: TGCGCCAGCAGCCCGTCGACAGGGAGGTACTATGGCTACACCTTC. Protein product: CASSPSTGRYYGYTF.

The rearrangement links TRBV11-2 to TRBJ1-6; 7 bases are shared with TRBD1. Germline CDR1 and CDR2: SGHAT and FQNNGV. There are 15 residues in the CDR3. V gave up 5 bases and J gave up 7 bases; unmatched junction bases: 8. The CDR3 coding sequence is TGTGCCAGCAGCCCTCCGGGACAGCCGAATTCACCCCTCCACTTT. Protein: CASSPPGQPNSPLHF.

V usage is TRBV10-3 and J usage is TRBJ2-5; the match to TRBD1 covers 11 bases. Germline V gene data show CDR1 as ENHRY and CDR2 as SYGVKD. Losses at the gene ends were 2 bases for V and 5 bases for J; bases not matched to a gene: 4. This CDR3 is 15 amino acids long. The CDR3 DNA reads TGTGCCATCAGTGAGGGACAGGGGGCGAGGGAGACCCAGTACTTC. It translates to CAISEGQGARETQYF.

V is TRBV5-6 and J is TRBJ1-2; D is ambiguous. CDR1 and CDR2 from the germline V gene are SGHDT and YYEEEE. The V gene lost 4 bases and the J gene lost 4 bases, with 17 bases spanning the gap. The CDR3 is 15 residues long. The CDR3 coding sequence is TGTGCCAGCAGCCTCGGGAGACGCGAGTCCTATGGCTACACCTTC. Its protein is CASSLGRRESYGYTF.

CDR3 nucleotide sequence: TGCGCCAGCAGCAGAAAGGTTGCGGGGAGCTCCTACGAGCAGTACTTC. This sequence encodes CASSRKVAGSSYEQYF. The rearrangement links TRBV5-1 to TRBJ2-7; the D gene is possibly TRBD2 (6 bases). The CDR3 runs to 16 residues. The ends were cut back, 4 bases at V and 0 bases at J, with 17 bases in the middle. The germline CDR1 and CDR2 sequences are SGHRS and YFSETQ.

The gene calls are TRBV4-1 and TRBJ1-2; 7 nucleotides align to TRBD1. CDR3 size: 16 residues. V shed 4 bases and J 5 bases; nucleotides not matched to a gene: 13. Germline CDR1 and CDR2: MGHRA and YSYEKL. The CDR3 DNA reads as TGCGCCAGCAGCCCCCCTAACAGGGGTAATACTTATGGCTACACCTTC. Protein product: CASSPPNRGNTYGYTF.

The rearrangement links TRBV19 to TRBJ2-6; TRBD1 might be the D (6 bases). The V gene lost 5 bases and the J gene lost 3 bases, with 17 bases spanning the gap. The CDR3 sequence is 17 residues long. From germline, CDR1 is LNHDA and CDR2 SQIVND (reference sequence). The CDR3 spells CASSSQGLGGGANVLTF. CDR3 in DNA: TGTGCCAGTAGTTCTCAGGGGTTAGGAGGTGGGGCCAACGTCCTGACTTTC.